The 23 T cell receptor beta chains given below trace back to one sample, sequenced in a study of blood T cell repertoires in COVID-19. Sequenced by immunoSEQ multiplex PCR; TCRdb stores in-frame clones only, minus some. The sample consists of 90,000 to 130,000 clones, around 90% of them appearing once. Sequencing was done on a sample of peripheral blood. These receptors were collected from a woman aged 45-65 years with acute or convalescent COVID-19.

This sequence joins TRBV5-4 and TRBJ1-1, with TRBD1 matching 9 bases. Per the germline V gene, CDR1 is SGHNT and CDR2 is YYREEE (reference sequence). There are 15 residues in the CDR3. V was pared by 3 bases and J by 5 bases, with 8 bases of the junction left unmatched. CDR3 in amino acids: CASSSGQGEWTEAFF. The CDR3 coding sequence is TGTGCCAGCAGCTCGGGACAGGGTGAGTGGACTGAAGCTTTCTTT.

The gene calls are TRBV3-1 (or the pseudogene TRBV3-2) and TRBJ1-2; D might be TRBD1 (6 bases). The ends were cut back, 0 bases at V and 5 bases at J, with 22 bases in the middle. CDR1 is LGHDT and CDR2 is YNNKEL in the germline V gene (reference sequence). The CDR3 is 18 amino acids. As DNA, the CDR3 is TGTGCCAGCAGCCAAGATCGAACTTCTTCAGGACAGAGGTATGGCTACACCTTC. Its translation: CASSQDRTSSGQRYGYTF.

The chain uses TRBV7-9 and TRBJ2-7; D is uncertain. V was pared by 3 bases and J by 6 bases, with 9 bases between. This CDR3 contains 12 residues. CDR1 is SEHNR, CDR2 FQNEAQ, per germline (reference sequence). The CDR3 protein is CASSFLESEQYF. In DNA, the CDR3 is TGTGCCAGCAGCTTTTTAGAGTCCGAGCAGTACTTC.

A single count supports this clone. The chain recombines TRBV7-2 with TRBJ2-7; TRBD1 matches at 8 bases. The CDR3 covers 15 residues. V trimming: 4 bases; J trimming: 2 bases; junction bases outside the gene matches: 7. Per germline, CDR1 SGHTA and CDR2 FQGNSA. CDR3 nucleotides: TGTGCCAGCAGCTCTCTCCCACAGGGGGCCTACGAGCAGTACTTC. It specifies CASSSLPQGAYEQYF.

This clone was counted a single time. This sequence joins TRBV15 and TRBJ1-5, with unresolved D. The CDR3 covers 14 residues. The ends were cut back, 0 bases at V and 9 bases at J, with 12 bases in the middle. Per germline, CDR1 LNHNV and CDR2 YYDKDF (reference sequence). The CDR3 DNA reads as TGTGCCACCAGCAGAGATAGGGTCCGGGGGCCCCAGCATTTT. It is translated as CATSRDRVRGPQHF.

The chain links TRBV7-2 to TRBJ1-1, with D tentatively TRBD1 (6 bases). This CDR3 has 14 amino acids. Germline lookup yields CDR1 SGHTA and CDR2 FQGNSA. V lost 5 bases and J lost 2, with 12 bases in between. CDR3 in amino acids: CASSEGHSNTEAFF. The CDR3 DNA reads as TGTGCCAGCAGCGAGGGACACTCCAACACTGAAGCTTTCTTT.

The V and J genes are TRBV19 and TRBJ1-4, with D perhaps TRBD1 (6 bases). V was trimmed by 3 bases and J by 3 bases, leaving 11 bases between them. This CDR3 is 15 amino acids long. The germline CDR1 and CDR2 sequences are LNHDA and SQIVND (reference sequence). CDR3 DNA sequence: TGTGCCAGTAGTATCCGGACAGCGTCTAATGAAAAACTGTTTTTT. Amino acid sequence: CASSIRTASNEKLFF.

The chain is built from TRBV19 and TRBJ2-2; 8 nucleotides match TRBD2. The CDR3 length is 19 residues. V shed 6 bases and J 0 bases; nucleotides not matched to a gene: 15. Germline CDR1 and CDR2: LNHDA and SQIVND (reference sequence). The CDR3 is CASRWSLAGPLTNTGELFF. DNA of the CDR3: TGTGCCAGTAGGTGGTCCCTAGCGGGCCCCCTCACGAACACCGGGGAGCTGTTTTTT. The full variable domain, completed using reference TRBV19 and TRBJ2-2, is DGGITQSPKYLFRKEGQNVTLSCEQNLNHDAMYWYRQDPGQGLRLIYYSQIVNDFQKGDIAEGYSVSREKKESFPLTVTSAQKNPTAFYLCASRWSLAGPLTNTGELFFGEGSRLTVL.

In its sample, this clone was seen a few times. The chain uses TRBV2 and TRBJ2-7, with 11 bases that match TRBD1. Trimming cost V 3 bases and J 2 bases; bases outside gene matches: 3. Per the germline V gene, CDR1 is SNHLY and CDR2 is FYNNEI. The CDR3 totals 15 residues. CDR3 sequence reads: CASSDLGQGAYEQYF. The CDR3 DNA sequence: TGTGCCAGCAGTGATTTGGGACAGGGGGCCTACGAGCAGTACTTC.

The chain joins TRBV7-6 to TRBJ2-7, with no clear D. Germline CDR1 and CDR2: SGHVS and FNYEAQ. The CDR3 loop spans 13 amino acids. V dropped 4 bases and J dropped 7 bases, with 14 bases sitting between them. CDR3 bases: TGTGCCAGCAGCTCCTGGGCCAGTCAAGAGCAGTACTTC. It specifies CASSSWASQEQYF. Filled out from reference TRBV7-6 and TRBJ2-7, the complete variable domain reads GAGVSQSPRYKVTKRGQDVALRCDPISGHVSLYWYRQALGQGPEFLTYFNYEAQQDKSGLPNDRFSAERPEGSISTLTIQRTEQRDSAMYRCASSSWASQEQYFGPGTRLTVT.

V usage is TRBV5-1 and J usage is TRBJ2-7, with TRBD2 matching over 15 bases. Per the germline V gene, CDR1 is SGHRS and CDR2 is YFSETQ. V shed 6 bases and J 7 bases; nucleotides not matched to a gene: 5. CDR3 size: 14 residues. The CDR3: CASNDGTSGREQYF. CDR3 in DNA: TGCGCCAGCAACGATGGGACTAGCGGGAGGGAGCAGTACTTC.

J is TRBJ1-2 and V is TRBV13; the match to TRBD1 covers 9 bases. Germline V gene data show CDR1 as PRHDT and CDR2 as FYEKMQ (reference sequence). J gave up 4 bases and V 6 bases, and 6 bases lay outside the gene matches. This CDR3 comprises 14 residues. The CDR3 protein is CASRKTGGSYGYTF. Here the CDR3 DNA reads TGTGCCAGCAGAAAAACAGGGGGCAGCTATGGCTACACCTTC.

The chain recombines TRBV11-2 with TRBJ2-1; 9 nucleotides match TRBD2. Germline V gives CDR1 SGHAT, CDR2 FQNNGV. Trimming removed 0 bases from V and 9 bases from J; junction bases left unmatched: 15. This CDR3 is built from 18 residues. CDR3 nucleotides: TGTGCCAGCAGCTTAGATCAGTTCGGTTTAGCGGGAGTCGGTGAGCAGTTCTTC. Amino acids: CASSLDQFGLAGVGEQFF.

The chain is built from TRBV6-5 and TRBJ1-1; D is undetermined. Germline values: CDR1 MNHEY, CDR2 SVGAGI. CDR3 length: 14 amino acids. With 8 bases removed from V and 0 bases from J, the gap between germline ends came to 13 bases. The CDR3 DNA follows: TGTGCCAGCGAAGGAGGCCAGATGAACACTGAAGCTTTCTTT. It codes for CASEGGQMNTEAFF.

This clone was recorded a few times. V is TRBV7-2 and J is TRBJ2-5, with 13 bases matching TRBD2. The V segment lost 5 bases and the J segment 5 bases; nucleotides outside the gene matches: 8. The CDR3 totals 16 residues. Germline CDR1 SGHTA, CDR2 FQGNSA. CDR3: CASSLRLAGGRETQYF. The DNA of the CDR3 is TGTGCCAGCAGCCTTAGACTAGCGGGAGGACGGGAGACCCAGTACTTC.

The table lists this clone with a count of one. The chain is built from TRBV19 and TRBJ2-2; D call uncertain. V shed 1 base and J shed 4 bases, with 7 bases lying between them. The length of the CDR3 is 14 residues. Germline lookup yields CDR1 LNHDA and CDR2 SQIVND (reference sequence). CDR3 region: CASSIAYGTGELFF. The CDR3 DNA sequence: TGTGCCAGTAGTATAGCGTACGGCACCGGGGAGCTGTTTTTT.

The chain uses TRBV5-5 and TRBJ2-5, with D possibly being TRBD2 (5 bases). CDR1 SGHKS and CDR2 YYEKEE come from the germline V gene (reference sequence). Trimming stripped 4 bases from V and 2 bases from J, with 15 bases between. CDR3 size: 15 residues. CDR3 residues: CASSGVGLRQETQYF. For the CDR3, the DNA is TGTGCCAGCAGCGGGGTCGGACTGAGACAAGAGACCCAGTACTTC.

The table lists this clone with a count of one. The chain has TRBV25-1 and TRBJ1-5; D is undetermined. Trimming cost V 1 base and J 2 bases, with 9 bases left between them. The CDR3 is 15 residues long. Germline V gene lookup returns CDR1 MGHDK and CDR2 SYGVNS. The CDR3 protein is CASSESVSGNQPQHF. DNA of the CDR3: TGTGCCAGCAGTGAATCCGTGTCAGGCAATCAGCCCCAGCATTTT.

This chain links TRBV19 with TRBJ1-6; D is possibly TRBD1 (5 bases). The germline V gene encodes CDR1 LNHDA and CDR2 SQIVND (reference sequence). Trimming removed 5 bases from V and 3 bases from J, with 11 bases in between. This CDR3 region has 15 residues. The CDR3 region is CASSAGQLYNSPLHF. In DNA form, the CDR3 reads TGTGCCAGTAGTGCGGGGCAGCTCTATAATTCACCCCTCCACTTT.

Concerning this clone: One end of the junction fails to match germline, which may point to a read error. The chain is built from TRBV7-9 and TRBJ2-7; maybe TRBD1 (6 bases). This CDR3 is 12 amino acids long. Germline V gene lookup returns CDR1 SEHNR and CDR2 FQNEAQ (reference sequence). CDR3 sequence reads: CASSLEYGTPDF. The CDR3 nucleotides read TGTGCCAGCAGCTTAGAATACGGGACACCGGACTTC.

This sequence joins TRBV5-1 and TRBJ2-1, with 12 bases that match TRBD2. With 5 bases clipped from V and 6 bases from J, the junction kept 12 bases outside the gene matches. There are 17 residues in the CDR3. Germline loops: CDR1 SGHRS, CDR2 YFSETQ. CDR3 loop: CASSPTSGRGVTNEQFF. The CDR3 DNA reads TGCGCCAGCAGTCCGACTAGCGGGAGAGGGGTTACCAATGAGCAGTTCTTC.

V and J are TRBV5-1 and TRBJ1-2, with 8 bases matching TRBD1. The CDR3 consists of 15 residues. Per germline, CDR1 SGHRS and CDR2 YFSETQ. Trimming cost V 4 bases and J 2 bases; bases outside gene matches: 7. In DNA form, the CDR3 reads TGCGCCAGCAGCGCCGCCGGGACAGGAAACTATGGCTACACCTTC. Encoded protein: CASSAAGTGNYGYTF.

The chain is built from TRBV6-5 and TRBJ2-1, with D unclear. CDR1 and CDR2 (germline): MNHEY, SVGAGI. V lost 2 bases to trimming and J lost 5 bases, with 13 bases between them. This CDR3 is built from 15 residues. CDR3 sequence: CASSYRVGTNNEQFF. The CDR3 DNA sequence: TGTGCCAGCAGTTACCGAGTGGGCACCAACAATGAGCAGTTCTTC.